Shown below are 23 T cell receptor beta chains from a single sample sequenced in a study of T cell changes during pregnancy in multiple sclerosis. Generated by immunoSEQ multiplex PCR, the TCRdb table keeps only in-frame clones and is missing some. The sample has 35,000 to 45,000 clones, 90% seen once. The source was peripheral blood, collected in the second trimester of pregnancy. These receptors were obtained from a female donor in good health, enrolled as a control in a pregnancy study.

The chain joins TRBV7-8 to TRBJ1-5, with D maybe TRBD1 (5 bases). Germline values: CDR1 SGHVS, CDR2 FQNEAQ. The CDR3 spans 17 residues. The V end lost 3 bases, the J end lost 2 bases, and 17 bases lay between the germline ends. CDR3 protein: CASSFSSRGSGNQPQHF. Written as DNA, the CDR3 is TGTGCCAGCAGCTTTTCGTCTAGGGGATCAGGCAATCAGCCCCAGCATTTT. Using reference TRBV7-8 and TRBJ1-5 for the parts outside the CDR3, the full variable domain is GAGVSQSPRYKVAKRGQDVALRCDPISGHVSLFWYQQALGQGPEFLTYFQNEAQLDKSGLPSDRFFAERPEGSVSTLKIQRTQQEDSAVYLCASSFSSRGSGNQPQHFGDGTRLSIL.

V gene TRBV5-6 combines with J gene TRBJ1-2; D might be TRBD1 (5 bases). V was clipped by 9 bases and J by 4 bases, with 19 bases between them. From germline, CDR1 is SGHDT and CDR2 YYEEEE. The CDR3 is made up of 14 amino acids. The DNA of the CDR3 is TGTGCCACCGTACTCAGGGCTAATGGCTATGGCTACACCTTC. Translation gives CATVLRANGYGYTF. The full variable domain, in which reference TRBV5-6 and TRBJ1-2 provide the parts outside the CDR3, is DAGVTQSPTHLIKTRGQQVTLRCSPKSGHDTVSWYQQALGQGPQFIFQYYEEEERQRGNFPDRFSGHQFPNYSSELNVNALLLGDSALYLCATVLRANGYGYTFGSGTRLTVV.

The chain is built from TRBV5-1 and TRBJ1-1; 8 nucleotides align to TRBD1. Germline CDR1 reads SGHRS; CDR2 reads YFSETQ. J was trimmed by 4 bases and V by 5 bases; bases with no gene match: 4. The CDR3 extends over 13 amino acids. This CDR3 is CASRTGEVTEAFF. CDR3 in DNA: TGCGCCAGCAGGACAGGGGAGGTCACTGAAGCTTTCTTT. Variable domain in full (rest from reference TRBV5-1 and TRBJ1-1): KAGVTQTPRYLIKTRGQQVTLSCSPISGHRSVSWYQQTPGQGLQFLFEYFSETQRNKGNFPGRFSGRQFSNSRSEMNVSTLELGDSALYLCASRTGEVTEAFFGQGTRLTVV.

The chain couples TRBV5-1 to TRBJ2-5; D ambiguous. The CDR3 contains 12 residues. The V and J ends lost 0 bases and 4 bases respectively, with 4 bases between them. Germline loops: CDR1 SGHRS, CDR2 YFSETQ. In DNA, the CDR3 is TGCGCCAGCAGCTTGGCGGGAGAGACCCAGTACTTC. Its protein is CASSLAGETQYF.

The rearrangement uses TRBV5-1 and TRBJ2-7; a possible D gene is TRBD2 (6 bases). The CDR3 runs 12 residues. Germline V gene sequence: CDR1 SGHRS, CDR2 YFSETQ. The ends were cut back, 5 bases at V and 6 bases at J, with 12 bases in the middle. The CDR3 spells CASRAQGGEQYF. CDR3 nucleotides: TGCGCCAGCAGAGCCCAGGGAGGCGAGCAGTACTTC.

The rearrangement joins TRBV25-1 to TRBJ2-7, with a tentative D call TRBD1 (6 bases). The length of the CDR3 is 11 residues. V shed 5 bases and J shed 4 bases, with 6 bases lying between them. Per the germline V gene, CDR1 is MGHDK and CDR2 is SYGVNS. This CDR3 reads CASSTGYEQYF. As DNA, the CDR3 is TGTGCCAGCAGTACAGGGTACGAGCAGTACTTC.

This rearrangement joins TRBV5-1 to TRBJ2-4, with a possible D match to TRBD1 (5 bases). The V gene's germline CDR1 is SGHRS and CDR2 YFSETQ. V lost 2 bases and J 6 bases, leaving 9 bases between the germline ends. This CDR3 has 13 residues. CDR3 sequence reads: CASSFLDTNIQYF. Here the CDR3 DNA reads TGCGCCAGCAGCTTCCTGGACACAAACATTCAGTACTTC.

This CDR3 reads CASSQALAGATYEQYF. CDR3 in DNA: TGTGCCAGCAGCCAAGCACTCGCGGGAGCGACCTACGAGCAGTACTTC. This chain joins TRBV4-2 and TRBJ2-7, with TRBD2 matching over 7 bases. The germline V gene has CDR1 LGHNA and CDR2 YNFKEQ. The CDR3 is made up of 16 amino acids. V dropped 1 base and J dropped 2; count of bases not matched to a gene: 8.

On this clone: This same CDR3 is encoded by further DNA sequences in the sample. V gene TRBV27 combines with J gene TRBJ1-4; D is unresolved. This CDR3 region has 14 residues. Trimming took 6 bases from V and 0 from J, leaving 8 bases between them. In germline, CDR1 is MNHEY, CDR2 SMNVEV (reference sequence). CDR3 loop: CASSSLATNEKLFF. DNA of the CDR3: TGTGCCAGCAGCTCCCTAGCAACTAATGAAAAACTGTTTTTT.

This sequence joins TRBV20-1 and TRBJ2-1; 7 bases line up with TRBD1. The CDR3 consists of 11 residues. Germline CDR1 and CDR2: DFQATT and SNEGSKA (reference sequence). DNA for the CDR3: TGCAGGGGACAGAGGAACAATGAGCAGTTCTTC. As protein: CRGQRNNEQFF.

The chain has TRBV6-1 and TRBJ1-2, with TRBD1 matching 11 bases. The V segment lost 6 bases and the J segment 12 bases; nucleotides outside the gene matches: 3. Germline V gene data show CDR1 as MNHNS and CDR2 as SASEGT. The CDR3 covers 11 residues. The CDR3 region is CASSEDRGHTF. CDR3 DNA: TGTGCCAGCAGCGAGGACAGGGGGCACACCTTC.

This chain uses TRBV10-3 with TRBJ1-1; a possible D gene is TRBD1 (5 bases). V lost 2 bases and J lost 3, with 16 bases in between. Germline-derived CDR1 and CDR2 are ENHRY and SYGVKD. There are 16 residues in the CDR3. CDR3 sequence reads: CAISEPPGGIYTEAFF. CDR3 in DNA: TGTGCCATCAGTGAGCCCCCGGGGGGGATTTACACTGAAGCTTTCTTT.

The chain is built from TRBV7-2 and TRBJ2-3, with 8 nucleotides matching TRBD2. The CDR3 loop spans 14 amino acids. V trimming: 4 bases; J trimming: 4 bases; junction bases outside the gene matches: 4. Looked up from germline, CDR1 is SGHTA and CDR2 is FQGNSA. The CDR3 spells CASSSQAGADTQYF. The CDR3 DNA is TGTGCCAGCAGCTCCCAAGCGGGAGCAGATACGCAGTATTTT.

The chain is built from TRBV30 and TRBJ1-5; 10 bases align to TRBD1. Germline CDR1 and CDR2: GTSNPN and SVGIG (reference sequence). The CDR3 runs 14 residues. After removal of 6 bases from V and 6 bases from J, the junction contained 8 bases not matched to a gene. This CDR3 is CACRTGTGVQPQHF. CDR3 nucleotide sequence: TGTGCCTGCAGAACCGGGACAGGGGTTCAGCCCCAGCATTTT.

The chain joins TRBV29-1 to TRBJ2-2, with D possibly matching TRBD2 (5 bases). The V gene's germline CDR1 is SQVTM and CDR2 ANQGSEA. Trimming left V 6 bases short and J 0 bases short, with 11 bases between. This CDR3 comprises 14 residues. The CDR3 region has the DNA TGCAGCGTGAAACGGGGTTCGAACACCGGGGAGCTGTTTTTT. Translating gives CSVKRGSNTGELFF.

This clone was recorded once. As DNA, the CDR3 is TGTGCCAGCAGCTACGGAGGGGCTAATGAAAAACTGTTTTTT. Encoded protein: CASSYGGANEKLFF. The rearrangement uses TRBV5-6 and TRBJ1-4, with D maybe TRBD1 (5 bases). Per germline, CDR1 SGHDT and CDR2 YYEEEE. This CDR3 is built from 14 residues. V was pared by 3 bases and J by 3 bases, with 9 bases between.

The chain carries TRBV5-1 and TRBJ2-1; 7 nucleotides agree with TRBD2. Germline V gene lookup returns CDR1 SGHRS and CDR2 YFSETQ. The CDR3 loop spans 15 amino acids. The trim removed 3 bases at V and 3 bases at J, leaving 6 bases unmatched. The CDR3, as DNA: TGCGCCAGCAGCTCCTCGGGCGGGAGCTACAATGAGCAGTTCTTC. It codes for CASSSSGGSYNEQFF.

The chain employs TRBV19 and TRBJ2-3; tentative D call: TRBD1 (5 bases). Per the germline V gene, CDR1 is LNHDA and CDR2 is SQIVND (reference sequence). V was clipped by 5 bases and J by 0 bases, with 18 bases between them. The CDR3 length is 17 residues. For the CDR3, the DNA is TGTGCCAGTAGTCGGCAGGGCCCCTTTAGCAGCACAGATACGCAGTATTTT. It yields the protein CASSRQGPFSSTDTQYF.

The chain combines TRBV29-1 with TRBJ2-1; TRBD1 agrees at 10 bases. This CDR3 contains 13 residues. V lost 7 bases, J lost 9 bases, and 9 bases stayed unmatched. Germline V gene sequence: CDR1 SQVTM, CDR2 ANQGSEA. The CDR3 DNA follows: TGCAGCGATTCGGGACAGGGGCGCGGTGAGCAGTTCTTC. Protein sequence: CSDSGQGRGEQFF.

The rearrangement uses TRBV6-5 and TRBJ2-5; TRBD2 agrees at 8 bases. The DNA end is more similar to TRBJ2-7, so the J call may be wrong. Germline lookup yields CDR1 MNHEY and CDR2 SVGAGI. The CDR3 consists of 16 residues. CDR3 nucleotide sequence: TGTGCCAGCAGTTCCCTCTTGGCAGCGGGAGTTAACGAGCAGTACTTC. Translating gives CASSSLLAAGVNEQYF.

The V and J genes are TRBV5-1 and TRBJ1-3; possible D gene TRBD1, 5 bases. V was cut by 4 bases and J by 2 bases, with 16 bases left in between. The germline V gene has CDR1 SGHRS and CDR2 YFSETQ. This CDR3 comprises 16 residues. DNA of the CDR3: TGCGCCAGCAGCCCACCGGTCGGGGGAACTGGAAACACCATATATTTT. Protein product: CASSPPVGGTGNTIYF.

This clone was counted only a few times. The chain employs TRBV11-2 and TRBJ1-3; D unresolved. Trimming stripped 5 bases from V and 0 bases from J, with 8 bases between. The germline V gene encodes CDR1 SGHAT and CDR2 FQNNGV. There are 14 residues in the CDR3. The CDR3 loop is CASSPGSSGNTIYF. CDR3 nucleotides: TGTGCCAGCAGCCCAGGCAGCTCTGGAAACACCATATATTTT.

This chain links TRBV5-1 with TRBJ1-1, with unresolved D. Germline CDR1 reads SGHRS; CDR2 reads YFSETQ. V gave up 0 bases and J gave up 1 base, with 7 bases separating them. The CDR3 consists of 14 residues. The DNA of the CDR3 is TGCGCCAGCAGCTTGGGCGGAACGAACACTGAAGCTTTCTTT. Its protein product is CASSLGGTNTEAFF.